The subject of this entry is one T cell receptor beta chain. What it binds is not known. The data are from a study of T cell responses to AZD1222 COVID-19 vaccine. The data were produced by immunoSEQ multiplex PCR, yet TCRdb's version contains in-frame clones alone and is incomplete. In the table there are 90,000 to 130,000 clones, about 95% of which are singletons. Germline V gene lookup returns CDR1 SGHAT and CDR2 FQNNGV. V dropped 1 base and J dropped 3 bases, with 6 bases sitting between them. The CDR3 runs 13 residues. Study-level findings and limits: Donors, mostly white British, included more females; clonal diversity was possibly underestimated.

This rearrangement joins TRBV11-2 to TRBJ1-2; D ambiguous. The specimen comprised peripheral blood, sampled 28 days after the second AZD1222 dose. This clonotype was sampled from an adult who received the AZD1222 COVID-19 vaccine. CDR3 protein: CASSLVRYYGYTF. The CDR3 region has the DNA TGTGCCAGCAGCTTAGTGCGGTACTATGGCTACACCTTC.